Below are 22 T cell receptor beta chains sequenced from a single sample in a study of blood T cells in healthy people across ages. It was with a sample-barcoded 5' primer and a J-beta primer mix that a second PCR of roughly 7 to 12 cycles was run. TCRdb called the 5' RACE reads again in MiXCR, with one record for every CDR3 protein. In the table there are around 1,500,000 distinct CDR3 sequences, 28% of which are singletons. Sequenced sample: blood. Every receptor here comes from a woman between 25 and 40 years old in good health.

This clonotype occurred a few times. The V and J genes are TRBV27 and TRBJ1-2; D perhaps matches TRBD1 (5 bases). Germline V gives CDR1 MNHEY, CDR2 SMNVEV (reference sequence). Trimming pared 0 bases from V and 1 base from J, leaving 9 bases between. The CDR3 has 15 amino acids. The CDR3 DNA reads TGTGCCAGCAGTTTATCAGGACAATTTAACTATGGCTACACCTTC. This translates into CASSLSGQFNYGYTF.

The V and J genes are TRBV6-2 or TRBV6-3 and TRBJ2-3; tentative D call: TRBD2 (6 bases). CDR1 is MNHEY and CDR2 is SVGEGT in the germline V gene. CDR3 length equals 16 residues. The V end was cut by 2 bases, the J end by 2 bases, with 14 bases between. CDR3 amino acids: CASSYRAGGTTDTQYF. The CDR3 DNA follows: TGTGCCAGCAGTTACAGAGCTGGCGGGACCACAGATACGCAGTATTTT.

The sample holds many counts of this clonotype. The chain recombines TRBV20-1 with TRBJ2-5, with D perhaps TRBD1 (7 bases). The germline CDR1 and CDR2 sequences are DFQATT and SNEGSKA (reference sequence). CDR3 length: 15 residues. V was shortened by 1 base and J by 5 bases, with 17 bases between the two germline ends. In nucleotides, the CDR3 is TGCAGTGCTAGAGTCTTCGGACAGGAGGGGGAGACCCAGTACTTC. Its protein product is CSARVFGQEGETQYF.

The V call is TRBV12-3 or TRBV12-4, the J call TRBJ1-2; 7 bases fit TRBD1. This CDR3 contains 13 residues. J lost 5 bases, V lost 6 bases, and 6 bases had no gene match. The CDR3 coding sequence is TGTGCCAGCAGCGGACAGGAGATTTATGGCTACACCTTC. It is translated as CASSGQEIYGYTF.

There are many counts of this clonotype. The rearrangement joins TRBV7-2 to TRBJ2-1; D is perhaps TRBD1 (6 bases). Germline CDR1 is SGHTA and CDR2 is FQGNSA. V was pared by 5 bases and J by 8 bases, with 10 bases between. CDR3 length equals 12 residues. CDR3 residues: CASSNYRDEQFF. Written as DNA, the CDR3 is TGTGCCAGCAGCAACTACAGGGATGAGCAGTTCTTC.

The chain carries TRBV7-8 and TRBJ2-7; TRBD1 aligns across 7 bases. Germline CDR1 SGHVS, CDR2 FQNEAQ. Trimming removed 0 bases from V and 2 bases from J; junction bases left unmatched: 7. The CDR3 has 16 amino acids. The CDR3 nucleotides read TGTGCCAGCAGCTTAGCGGGGACAGTGATTGCCTACGAGCAGTACTTC. Translation gives CASSLAGTVIAYEQYF.

In this sample, this clonotype turned up a few times. The junction departs from the called germline gene at one end, perhaps through a read error. This chain uses TRBV7-2 with TRBJ2-1; D not resolved. CDR1 and CDR2 from the germline V gene are SGHTA and FQGNSA. The CDR3 runs 12 residues. In nucleotides, the CDR3 is TGCGCCAGCAGCCGTCCTCCCAATGAGCAGTTCTTC. Its translation is CASSRPPNEQFF.

The chain combines TRBV28 with TRBJ2-7, with D hard to call. The CDR3 sequence is 13 residues long. CDR1 and CDR2 from the germline V gene are MDHEN and SYDVKM. Trimming took off 7 bases at V and 3 bases at J, with 13 bases between the two ends. The CDR3 region is CASTPGGFYEQYF. CDR3 sequence (DNA): TGTGCCAGCACCCCGGGTGGGTTCTACGAGCAGTACTTC.

To note about this clonotype: A junction end diverges from the germline sequence, so it may reflect a read error. The gene calls are TRBV12-5 and TRBJ2-2, with D tentatively TRBD2 (5 bases). The CDR3 loop spans 16 amino acids. CDR1 is LGHNT, CDR2 FRNRAP, per germline. The CDR3 sequence: CASGPRGRTNTGERFF. In nucleotides, the CDR3 is TGTGCTAGTGGTCCACGAGGGAGAACGAACACCGGGGAGCGGTTTTTT.

The chain is built from TRBV4-3 and TRBJ1-1; tentative D call: TRBD1 (6 bases). V was trimmed by 6 bases and J by 1 base, leaving 12 bases between them. CDR1 is LGHNA and CDR2 is YSLEER in the germline V gene. The CDR3 is 14 residues long. This CDR3 is CASSPGVRNTEAFF. DNA of the CDR3: TGCGCCAGCAGTCCAGGGGTTCGGAACACTGAAGCTTTCTTT.

This clonotype was observed a handful of times. The chain joins TRBV29-1 to TRBJ2-7, with D tentatively TRBD2 (7 bases). Germline values: CDR1 SQVTM, CDR2 ANQGSEA. The CDR3 is made up of 11 amino acids. V lost 8 bases, J lost 4 bases, and 12 bases lay in between. DNA of the CDR3: TGCAGCCTGGGGGGGCATTACGAGCAGTACTTC. Residues: CSLGGHYEQYF.

This clonotype was seen ten or more times. V and J are TRBV25-1 and TRBJ2-5; TRBD1 might be the D (6 bases). Germline CDR1 MGHDK, CDR2 SYGVNS. V was shortened by 7 bases and J by 1 base, with 10 bases between the two germline ends. The CDR3 totals 13 residues. For the CDR3, the DNA is TGTGCCAGCAAGAGGGGGTCCCAAGAGACCCAGTACTTC. Translating it yields CASKRGSQETQYF.

CDR3 amino acids: CASIREAQETQYF. The DNA of the CDR3 is TGTGCCAGCATCCGGGAGGCGCAAGAGACCCAGTACTTC. The chain recombines TRBV2 with TRBJ2-5; 7 bases map to TRBD2. The CDR3 loop spans 13 amino acids. Germline assignment: CDR1 SNHLY and CDR2 FYNNEI. With 7 bases clipped from V and 2 bases from J, the junction kept 4 bases outside the gene matches.

This clonotype showed up just a few times. The rearrangement uses TRBV3-1 and TRBJ2-1; maybe TRBD1 (6 bases). The CDR3 has 17 residues. In germline, CDR1 is LGHDT, CDR2 YNNKEL (reference sequence). V dropped 4 bases and J dropped 2 bases, with 18 bases sitting between them. CDR3 loop: CASSPWPAGATYNEQFF. CDR3 DNA: TGTGCCAGCAGCCCATGGCCGGCAGGGGCGACCTACAATGAGCAGTTCTTC.

This clonotype was seen ten or more times. The chain carries TRBV29-1 and TRBJ2-7, with TRBD2 as a possible D gene (5 bases). Germline V lookup: CDR1 SQVTM, CDR2 ANQGSEA. The CDR3 consists of 12 residues. V was cut by 6 bases and J by 3 bases, with 12 bases left in between. Written as DNA, the CDR3 is TGCAGCGTGGCCGCCGCGGGCTACGAGCAGTACTTC. As protein: CSVAAAGYEQYF.

At least ten counts were recorded for this clonotype. The genes are TRBV7-7 and TRBJ2-5; 7 bases fit TRBD1. The CDR3 contains 15 residues. In germline, CDR1 is SSHAT, CDR2 FNYEAQ (reference sequence). With 4 bases clipped from V and 1 base from J, the junction kept 6 bases outside the gene matches. Here the CDR3 reads CASSSGWDSQETQYF. The CDR3 DNA sequence: TGTGCCAGCAGCTCCGGTTGGGACAGCCAAGAGACCCAGTACTTC.

This rearrangement joins TRBV12-3 or TRBV12-4 to TRBJ1-4; 9 nucleotides line up with TRBD1. V was clipped by 6 bases and J by 6 bases; unmatched bases: 5. The CDR3 is 14 residues long. CDR3 nucleotide sequence: TGTGCCAGCAGCCGGACAGGGGCGGATGAAAAACTGTTTTTT. Amino acid sequence: CASSRTGADEKLFF.

This clonotype was observed a handful of times. For the CDR3, the DNA is TGTGCCAGTAGTATCGACAGATTTAATTCACCCCTCCACTTT. Translated: CASSIDRFNSPLHF. The chain links TRBV19 to TRBJ1-6, with D perhaps matching TRBD1 (5 bases). Trimming pared 3 bases from V and 6 bases from J, leaving 9 bases between. Germline loops: CDR1 LNHDA, CDR2 SQIVND (reference sequence). The CDR3 is made up of 14 amino acids.

This clonotype was detected only a few times. This chain connects TRBV12-3 or TRBV12-4 to TRBJ1-3, with a weak D call TRBD1 (6 bases). The CDR3 covers 14 residues. V shed 7 bases and J shed 1 base, with 11 bases lying between them. CDR3 nucleotide sequence: TGTGCCAGCATCCAACAGGGATCTGGAAACACCATATATTTT. Its protein is CASIQQGSGNTIYF.

Of note for this clonotype: Mismatch with germline at one junction end may stem from a read error. The chain is built from TRBV7-6 and TRBJ2-3; D gene ambiguous. CDR1 and CDR2 from the germline V gene are SGHVS and FNYEAQ. This CDR3 contains 14 residues. This CDR3 is CASSLKQPWDTQYF. CDR3 nucleotides: TGCGCCAGCAGCTTAAAACAGCCCTGGGATACGCAGTATTTT.

The chain recombines TRBV10-3 with TRBJ2-1, with D uncertain. Germline loops: CDR1 ENHRY, CDR2 SYGVKD. The V gene lost 4 bases and the J gene lost 4 bases, with 8 bases spanning the gap. This CDR3 spans 13 amino acids. The CDR3 DNA is TGTGCCATCAGTGGGTCCCAGTACAATGAGCAGTTCTTC. It codes for CAISGSQYNEQFF.

This clonotype was detected once. A much larger clone is a single base away; this may be a read error. CDR3 sequence: CSAREGVREGYGYTF. CDR3 in DNA: TGCAGTGCTAGAGAGGGAGTCAGGGAGGGCTATGGCTACACCTTC. This rearrangement joins TRBV20-1 to TRBJ1-2; D might be TRBD1 (5 bases). CDR1 DFQATT and CDR2 SNEGSKA come from the germline V gene (reference sequence). Trimming removed 0 bases from V and 4 bases from J, with 15 bases in between. The CDR3 spans 15 residues.